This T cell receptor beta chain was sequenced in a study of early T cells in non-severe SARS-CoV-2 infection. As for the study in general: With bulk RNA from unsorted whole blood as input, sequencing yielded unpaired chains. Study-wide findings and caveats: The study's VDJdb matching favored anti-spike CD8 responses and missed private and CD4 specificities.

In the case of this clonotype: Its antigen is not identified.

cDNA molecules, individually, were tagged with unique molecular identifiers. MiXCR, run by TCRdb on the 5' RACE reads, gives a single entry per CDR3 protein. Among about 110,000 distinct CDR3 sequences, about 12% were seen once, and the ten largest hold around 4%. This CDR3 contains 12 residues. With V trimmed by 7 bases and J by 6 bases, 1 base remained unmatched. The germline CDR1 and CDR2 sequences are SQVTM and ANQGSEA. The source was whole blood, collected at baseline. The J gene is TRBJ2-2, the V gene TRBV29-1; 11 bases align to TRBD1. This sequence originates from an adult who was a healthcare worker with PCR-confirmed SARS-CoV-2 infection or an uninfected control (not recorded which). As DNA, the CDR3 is TGCAGCGCGGACAGGGGGCCCGGGGAGCTGTTTTTT. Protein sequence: CSADRGPGELFF.